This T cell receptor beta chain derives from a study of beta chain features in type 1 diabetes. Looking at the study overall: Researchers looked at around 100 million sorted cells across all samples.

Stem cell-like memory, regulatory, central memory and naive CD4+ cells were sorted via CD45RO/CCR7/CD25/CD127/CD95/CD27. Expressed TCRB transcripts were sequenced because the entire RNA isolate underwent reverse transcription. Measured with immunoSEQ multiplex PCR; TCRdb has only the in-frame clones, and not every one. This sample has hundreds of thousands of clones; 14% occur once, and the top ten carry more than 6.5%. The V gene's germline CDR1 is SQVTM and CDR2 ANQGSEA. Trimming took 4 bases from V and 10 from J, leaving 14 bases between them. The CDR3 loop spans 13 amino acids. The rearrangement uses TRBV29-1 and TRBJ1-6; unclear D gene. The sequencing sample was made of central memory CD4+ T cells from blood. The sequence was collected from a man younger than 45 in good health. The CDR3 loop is CSVALDRNSPLHF. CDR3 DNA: TGCAGCGTTGCTCTCGATCGGAACTCACCCCTCCACTTT.